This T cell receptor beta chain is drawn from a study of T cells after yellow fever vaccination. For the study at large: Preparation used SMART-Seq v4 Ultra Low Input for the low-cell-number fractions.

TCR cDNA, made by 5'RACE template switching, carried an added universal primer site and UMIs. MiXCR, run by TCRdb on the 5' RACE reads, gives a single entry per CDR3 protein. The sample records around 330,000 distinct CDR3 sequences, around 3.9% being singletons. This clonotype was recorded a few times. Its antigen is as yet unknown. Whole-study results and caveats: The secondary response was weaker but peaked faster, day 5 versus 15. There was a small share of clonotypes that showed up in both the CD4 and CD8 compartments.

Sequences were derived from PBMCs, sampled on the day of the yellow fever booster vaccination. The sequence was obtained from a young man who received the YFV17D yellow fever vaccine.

The CDR3 is CASSLAMGMKETQYF. In DNA form, the CDR3 reads TGCGCCAGCAGCTTGGCCATGGGTATGAAAGAGACCCAGTACTTC. The chain employs TRBV5-1 and TRBJ2-5; unclear D gene. The CDR3 has 15 amino acids. The germline gives CDR1 SGHRS, CDR2 YFSETQ. The ends were cut back, 0 bases at V and 3 bases at J, with 12 bases in the middle.